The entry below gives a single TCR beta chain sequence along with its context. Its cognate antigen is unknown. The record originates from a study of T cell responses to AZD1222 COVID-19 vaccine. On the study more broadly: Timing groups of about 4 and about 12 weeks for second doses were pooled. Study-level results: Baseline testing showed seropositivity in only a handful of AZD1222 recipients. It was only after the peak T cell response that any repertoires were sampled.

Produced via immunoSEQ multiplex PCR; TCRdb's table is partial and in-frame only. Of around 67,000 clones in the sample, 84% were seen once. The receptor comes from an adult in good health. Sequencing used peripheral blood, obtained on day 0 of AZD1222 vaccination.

CDR3 amino acids: CALNPMGHGGHTEAFF. The CDR3 DNA is TGTGCCTTGAACCCTATGGGACACGGGGGCCACACTGAAGCTTTCTTT. The rearrangement links TRBV30 to TRBJ1-1, with D possibly matching TRBD1 (6 bases). The germline V and J ends were trimmed by 7 bases and 3 bases, with 24 bases remaining between them. The CDR3 extends over 16 amino acids. The germline CDR1 and CDR2 sequences are GTSNPN and SVGIG (reference sequence).